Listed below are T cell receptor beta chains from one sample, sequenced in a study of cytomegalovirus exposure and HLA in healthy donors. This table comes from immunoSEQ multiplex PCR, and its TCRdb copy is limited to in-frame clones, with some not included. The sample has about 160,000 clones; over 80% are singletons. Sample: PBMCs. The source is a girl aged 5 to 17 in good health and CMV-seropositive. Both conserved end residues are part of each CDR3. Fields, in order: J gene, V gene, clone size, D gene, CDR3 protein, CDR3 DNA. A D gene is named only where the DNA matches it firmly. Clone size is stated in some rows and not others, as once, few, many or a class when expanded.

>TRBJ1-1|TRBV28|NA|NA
CASQAGAGPEAFF
TGTGCCAGCCAAGCAGGGGCAGGGCCTGAAGCTTTCTTT
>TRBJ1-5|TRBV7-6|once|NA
CASSLEAGGRQPQHF
TGTGCCAGCTCCCTGGAGGCGGGGGGAAGACAGCCCCAGCATTTT
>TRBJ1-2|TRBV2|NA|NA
CASRTTGLANYGYTF
TGTGCCAGCAGGACGACAGGCTTAGCTAACTATGGCTACACCTTC
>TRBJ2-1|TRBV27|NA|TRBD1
CASPPLQGAPEGALIDEQFF
TGTGCCAGCCCCCCATTACAGGGGGCGCCTGAGGGGGCCCTTATAGATGAGCAGTTCTTC
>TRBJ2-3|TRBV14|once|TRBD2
CASSQARGASGGRADTQYF
TGTGCCAGCAGCCAAGCCCGCGGCGCTAGCGGGGGCCGGGCAGATACGCAGTATTTT
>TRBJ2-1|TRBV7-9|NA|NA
CASSLAGPGVYNEQFF
TGTGCCAGCAGCTTAGCGGGGCCAGGCGTCTACAATGAGCAGTTCTTC
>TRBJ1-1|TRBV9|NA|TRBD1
CASSALQGAGEAFF
TGTGCCAGCAGCGCTCTACAGGGGGCTGGCGAAGCTTTCTTT
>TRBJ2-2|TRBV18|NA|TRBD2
CASSPGLAENTGELFF
TGTGCCAGCTCACCCGGACTAGCGGAAAACACCGGGGAGCTGTTTTTT
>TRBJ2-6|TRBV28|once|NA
CASNSRSGANVLTF
TGTGCCAGCAATTCCCGCTCTGGGGCCAACGTCCTGACTTTC
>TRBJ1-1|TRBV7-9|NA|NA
CASSWSLDTEAFF
TGTGCCAGCAGCTGGTCATTAGACACTGAAGCTTTCTTT
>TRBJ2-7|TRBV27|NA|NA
CATRGGRAYEQYF
TGTGCCACCCGCGGGGGCAGGGCCTACGAGCAGTACTTC
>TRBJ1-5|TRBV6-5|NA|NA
CASSYTGQSGPQHF
TGTGCCAGCAGTTACACCGGACAGTCAGGGCCCCAGCATTTT
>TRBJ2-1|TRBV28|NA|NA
CASRLEGIHNEQFF
TGTGCCAGCAGGTTGGAGGGCATACACAATGAGCAGTTCTTC
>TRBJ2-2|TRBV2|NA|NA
CASSPARLDAGELFF
TGTGCCAGCAGTCCGGCGCGACTAGATGCCGGGGAGCTGTTTTTT
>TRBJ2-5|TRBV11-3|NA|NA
CASSPRTGETQYF
TGTGCCAGCAGCCCCAGGACGGGGGAGACCCAGTACTTC
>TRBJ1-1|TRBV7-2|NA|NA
CASQTERGTEAFF
TGTGCCAGCCAGACAGAGCGGGGCACTGAAGCTTTCTTT
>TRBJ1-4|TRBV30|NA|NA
CAWSVPAGGEKLFF
TGTGCCTGGAGTGTACCGGCAGGTGGCGAAAAACTGTTTTTT
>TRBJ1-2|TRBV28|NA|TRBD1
CASSFSDRGLYGYTF
TGTGCCAGCAGTTTCTCGGACAGGGGGCTTTATGGCTACACCTTC
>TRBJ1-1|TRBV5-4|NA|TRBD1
CASTPDRGEGTEAFF
TGTGCCAGCACCCCGGACAGGGGGGAGGGCACTGAAGCTTTCTTT
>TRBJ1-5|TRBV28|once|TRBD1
CASSSPRDRVLIGNQPQHF
TGTGCCAGCAGTTCGCCCCGGGACAGGGTTCTTATTGGCAATCAGCCCCAGCATTTT
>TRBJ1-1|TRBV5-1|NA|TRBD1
CASSLEGQGTEAFF
TGCGCCAGCAGCTTGGAGGGACAGGGCACTGAAGCTTTCTTT
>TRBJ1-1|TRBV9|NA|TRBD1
CASSVTGTLGTEAFF
TGTGCCAGCAGCGTGACAGGGACGTTAGGCACTGAAGCTTTCTTT
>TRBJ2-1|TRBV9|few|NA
CASSATSLASHNEQFF
TGTGCCAGCAGCGCCACCTCCCTAGCGTCCCACAATGAGCAGTTCTTC
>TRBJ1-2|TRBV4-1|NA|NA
CASSQDLRTLIANYGYTF
TGCGCCAGCAGCCAAGATCTTCGCACGTTAATAGCTAACTATGGCTACACCTTC
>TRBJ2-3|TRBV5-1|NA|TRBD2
CASSLGASGSTDTQYF
TGCGCCAGCAGCTTGGGGGCTAGCGGGAGCACAGATACGCAGTATTTT
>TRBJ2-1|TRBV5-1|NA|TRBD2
CASSSSGGYNEQFF
TGCGCCAGCAGCTCGAGCGGGGGTTACAATGAGCAGTTCTTC
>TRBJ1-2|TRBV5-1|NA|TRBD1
CASSLDTTGGTNGYTF
TGCGCCAGCAGCTTGGACACCACAGGGGGCACCAATGGCTACACCTTC
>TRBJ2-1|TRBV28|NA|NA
CASSTNEQFF
TGTGCCAGCAGTACAAATGAGCAGTTCTTC
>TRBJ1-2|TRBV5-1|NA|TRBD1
CASSLGTGGYRYGYTF
TGCGCCAGCAGCTTGGGGACAGGGGGCTACCGCTATGGCTACACCTTC
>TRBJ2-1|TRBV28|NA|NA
CASSSPLGGPRNEQFF
TGTGCCAGCAGTTCCCCCCTGGGAGGCCCACGGAATGAGCAGTTCTTC
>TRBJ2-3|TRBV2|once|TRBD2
CASSSSGRTDTQYF
TGTGCCAGCAGTTCTAGCGGGAGGACAGATACGCAGTATTTT
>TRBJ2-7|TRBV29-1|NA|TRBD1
CSVGDSYEQYF
TGCAGCGTTGGGGACAGCTACGAGCAGTACTTC
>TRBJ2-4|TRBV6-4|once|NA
CASSDEAGGIQYF
TGTGCCAGCAGTGACGAAGCAGGAGGCATTCAGTACTTC
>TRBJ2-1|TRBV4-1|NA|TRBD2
CASSQVLAGINEQFF
TGCGCCAGCAGCCAAGTACTAGCGGGGATCAATGAGCAGTTCTTC
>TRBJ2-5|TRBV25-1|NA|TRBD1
CASSERQTGGEETQYF
TGTGCCAGCAGTGAACGGCAAACAGGGGGCGAAGAGACCCAGTACTTC
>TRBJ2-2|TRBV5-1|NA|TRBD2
CASSPGLAGYANTGELFF
TGCGCCAGCAGCCCCGGACTAGCGGGGTACGCGAACACCGGGGAGCTGTTTTTT
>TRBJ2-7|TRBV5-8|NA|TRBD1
CASSLGTGNPYEQYF
TGTGCCAGCAGCTTGGGGACAGGAAATCCCTACGAGCAGTACTTC